This paragraph covers one TCR beta chain sequence. Its target antigen remains unknown. Per-base quality was not reported, and no clone a single base away is much larger than it. This entry belongs to a study of cytomegalovirus exposure and HLA in healthy donors (dated by TCRdb to the late 2010s). About the study as a whole: An earlier analysis of 550 to 700 of the donors reported 250 to 300 Gb of sequence data and 117 million unique TCR beta sequences from roughly 200 million T cells. Typing coverage varied by locus: about 629-630 donors for A, B, C, DRB1 and DQB1; about 520 for DQA1; around 570 for DPA1; about 450 for DPB1. An earlier analysis of 587 of the donors used high-throughput TCR beta sequencing to judge whether each TCR beta V gene segment behaved as functional or pseudogenic. Besides the first cohort of some 670 subjects, a separate validation cohort made up of 120 different subjects was used. A later genetic analysis used genome-wide SNP genotypes for about three fifths of the 666 donors, treating that subset as a discovery cohort. Of the 300 to 500 genotyped donors, over 80% were placed in the genetic ancestry cluster associated with self-reported Caucasian donors. Among about 360 genotyped donors of the cohort, an average of about 240,000 unique TCR beta nucleotide sequences were sequenced per donor, around a sixth of them non-productive. Because of strong linkage in the cohort, five DR-DQ haplotypes were treated as single units for association and clustering. The T cell repertoires of roughly 660 subjects were profiled by immunosequencing and related to cytomegalovirus serostatus. Class I and class II HLA loci were covered by the typing at four-digit resolution. In a later analysis, previously published TCR beta repertoires from several hundred donors were re-analyzed and high-resolution HLA genotyping was added so that TCR occurrence patterns could be studied. The study aimed to test whether cataloging public T cell receptors could reveal signatures of past pathogen exposure. Donor age, sex, ethnicity and CMV serostatus were compiled alongside the repertoire data. All discovery cohort repertoires had been generated using a single sequencing platform. To predict cytomegalovirus infection status, the study combined high-throughput TCR immunosequencing, statistical association of individual TCRs with disease status, and machine learning. The later analysis used no new phenotypic data to find candidate immune exposures, relying instead on TCR beta sequences and their occurrence across donors. About 310 gigabases of sequencing data and tens of millions of unique TCR sequences were included in an early release covering about 620 HLA-typed donors.

Receptors were amplified or captured by the immunoSEQ multiplex PCR assay. The multiplex PCR relied on a mix of 60 forward primers for TCR Vbeta segments and 13 reverse primers for TCR Jbeta segments. A multiplex PCR assay on genomic DNA amplified the CDR3 region of rearranged TCR beta genes. Amplified TCR beta libraries were sequenced as 87-base-pair reads on the Illumina HiSeq System. On the authors' methods: A later analysis counted tens of millions of unique TCR beta chains across the roughly 700 repertoires, and some 11 million of these chains were shared by at least two donors. Raw reads were error-corrected and collapsed into unique sequences with a nearest-neighbor algorithm that merged closely related sequences to remove PCR and sequencing errors. CDR3 sequences were aligned to IMGT reference sequences to assign V, D and J gene segments. For a sequence to be retained, a match of at least six nucleotides to both a V gene segment and a J gene segment was required. A rearrangement counted as productive if the CDR3 had no stop codons and remained in frame with V and J, and every other rearrangement counted as non-productive. Following IMGT convention, CDR3 was defined as the stretch from the second conserved V-encoded cysteine to the conserved J-encoded phenylalanine. Sequences without an unambiguous match to a single V gene segment were excluded from the earlier analysis of several hundred of the donors. In an earlier analysis of approximately 560 of the donors, a V segment was called functional when productive rearrangements were above 56.7%, and segregating when the standard deviation between donors exceeded 5%. A statistical classification framework was built for diagnosing cytomegalovirus status from the catalog of TCR beta chain sequences. In a later analysis, V and J genes were assigned by comparing TCR nucleotide sequences against IMGT/GENE-DB human TR gene sequences. The TCRdist pipeline was used in a later analysis to assign CDR3 sequences and most-parsimonious VDJ recombination scenarios. In a later analysis, each TCR beta chain was defined by its CDR3 amino acid sequence together with its V-gene family, and reads without a unique V-gene family were excluded. As a way to deal with suspected cross-contamination and a sequencing artifact, a later analysis dropped 592 nucleotide sequences that were highly shared and had low generation probability. A later analysis calculated a clonal expansion index for each public chain from normalized within-repertoire ranks of inferred template counts. In a later analysis, generation probabilities were computed with a VDJ recombination model fitted to out-of-frame rearrangements, and the resulting probabilities were checked against IGoR. Hypergeometric tests were used in a later analysis to score TCR-TCR, TCR-HLA and TCR-CMV co-occurrence, with a repertoire-size bias correction applied to the TCR pairs. In a later analysis, false discovery rates were estimated by permuting HLA or CMV assignments 20 times. In a later analysis, co-occurring TCRs were grouped using DBSCAN, and TCRdist sequence similarity was added for clustering within HLA-allele-positive subsets. Repertoires with fewer than 30,000 or more than 120,000 public chains, plus five repertoires with anomalous nucleotide sharing, were excluded from co-occurrence clustering. In TCRdb, the immuneACCESS table is reduced to in-frame sequences with V and J assigned. These tables do not hold every clone; where another copy was compared, an unresolved V gene accounts for under half, and the others remain unexplained. V and J calls and clone size follow that table, whereas D and trimming were derived from the DNA. The sample table lists more than 95,000 clones, 55% to 75% of them with a count of one. The top ten clonotypes cover roughly 3.2% of the sample.

The CDR3 contains 16 residues, cysteine and phenylalanine counted. CDR3 DNA is the only sequence kept; it has 48 bases, read in frame from the first base. Unmatched junction bases come to 15, with V trimmed by 7 bases and J by 5 bases. CDR1 SQVTM and CDR2 ANQGSEA were looked up in the germline V gene. The cohort was made up of about 670 healthy bone marrow donors. Cohort members were all nominally healthy when sampled, although unrecorded immune exposures were likely present. The donor was CMV seronegative and was included in the group of a few hundred seronegative cohort members. A peripheral blood sample was provided by each donor, and peripheral blood mononuclear cells were used for TCR beta sequencing. The Qiagen DNeasy Blood Extraction Kit was used to extract genomic DNA from the blood cell samples. What the work shows at the level of the full study, not this receptor alone: Immune exposure information for the cohort was limited to CMV serostatus. Because counts were too low, more than 15 rarely observed V segments, including chromosome 9 orphons, were excluded from the earlier analysis of 587 of the donors. A later analysis found that TCR association rates varied across HLA loci, with DRB1 alleles showing the most associated TCRs and HLA-C alleles the fewest. A group of highly shared sequence variants was considered likely to be a technical artifact of the sequencing pipeline. The 87-base-pair reads could not distinguish some IMGT-functional V segments, including TRBV6-2 and TRBV6-3, so those segments were excluded. A later analysis found that most CMV-associated TCR beta chains appeared HLA-restricted, with HLA associations seemingly driven largely by CMV exposure. An association between a missense DCLRE1C variant and V-gene and J-gene trimming of TCR beta chains was found in a later genetic analysis and replicated in an independent cohort. A further reported finding was that TCR beta sequences accurately predicted the HLA-A and HLA-B alleles for most subjects in the first cohort. Specific HLA alleles were associated with some 15,000 TCR beta sequences at a false discovery rate of 0.05 in a later analysis. Three of the identified cytomegalovirus-associated TCR beta chains were confirmed in vitro to be specific for cytomegalovirus antigens. While some public TCRs were present in many individuals, most TCR sequences turned up only very rarely across donors. In a later analysis, several top co-occurrence clusters were reported to appear linked to parvovirus B19, influenza, CMV and Epstein-Barr virus. In both the original and validation cohorts, the classifier was reported to diagnose cytomegalovirus status with high specificity and sensitivity. A total of 150 or so TCR beta chains were listed by the study as associated with cytomegalovirus. In an earlier analysis of some 640 of the donors, most TCR beta V segments were observed in productive rearrangements about 90% or about 30% of the time, broadly matching IMGT annotations. According to a later genetic analysis, donors in an Asian-associated ancestry cluster had fewer N-insertions in productive TCRs than the roughly 660-donor mean. In this cohort, only TCR beta chains were sequenced, and detectable features were limited by the absence of alpha or paired-chain data. The presence/absence analyses assumed that sequencing depth was roughly uniform across donors, and that assumption may not be true. Linkage disequilibrium might explain the correlated functional status among segregating V segments, but an unknown experimental factor could not be ruled out. Because some donors lacked HLA typing at each locus, the association tests relied only on the typed subset. Strong co-occurrence of HLA alleles, especially DR and DQ, made assigning TCR associations to individual alleles difficult. Compared with equally common non-associated chains, HLA-associated TCR beta chains in a later analysis were more clonally expanded and had lower generation probabilities. The authors suggested that the approach could potentially be generalized to other disease states and immunological phenotypes.

Sequenced material: PBMCs. The TCR was taken from a man aged 55 to 70 in good health and CMV-seronegative. This receptor chain uses TRBV29-1 and TRBJ2-2; TRBD1 agrees with 8 junctional bases. The CDR3 region reads CSGATRQGASTGELFF. Read as DNA, the sequence is TGCAGCGGAGCAACGCGGCAGGGGGCGAGTACCGGGGAGCTGTTTTTT.